This T cell receptor (beta chain) was identified during a study of blood T cell repertoires in COVID-19. At the level of the study: Collection of acute and convalescent COVID-19 samples took place in the United States, Italy and Spain. Sources were T cells, B-cell-depleted T cells, or PBMCs; the material itself was cDNA or gDNA.

In the study's own analysis: The assay estimated nucleated cells by amplifying reference gene primers. Assay: immunoSEQ multiplex PCR; the TCRdb copy retains only in-frame clones and omits some. V, J and clone size were drawn from that table, and D and trimming were deduced from the DNA. This table holds around 330,000 clones, roughly 88% found once. Source material: peripheral blood. This clonotype was obtained from a woman in her forties or fifties with active or convalescent COVID-19.

In DNA form, the CDR3 reads TGCAGTGCGACAAACTACGAGCAGTACTTC. Its translation is CSATNYEQYF. This rearrangement joins TRBV20-1 to TRBJ2-7, with D unresolved. This CDR3 has 10 amino acids. Deletions cut 6 bases from V and 3 bases from J, with 6 bases between. Germline V gives CDR1 DFQATT, CDR2 SNEGSKA (reference sequence).